This T cell receptor (beta chain) emerged from a study of Graves' ophthalmopathy and Graves' hyperthyroidism. The study, taken as a whole, reports: Its predictions of ophthalmopathy progression gave the model roughly 71% sensitivity and about 72% specificity. Blood contained most expanded thyroid clonotypes exceeding 0.001 frequency. Built on 13 signatures, a model told ophthalmopathy apart from stable hyperthyroidism with 85% to 90% sensitivity and around 80% specificity.

The germline CDR1 and CDR2 sequences are SQVTM and ANQGSEA. This CDR3 is built from 11 residues. With 4 bases removed from V and 6 bases from J, the gap between germline ends came to 10 bases. Comment on this clonotype: The antigen is undetermined.

From RNA, the CDR3 regions of TCR beta chains were amplified and sequenced. HTBI-primed RT-PCR formed the first round, and a multiplex PCR formed the second. Each CDR3 protein gets one entry after TCRdb re-called the multiplex PCR reads with MiXCR. The table has about 160,000 distinct CDR3 sequences, 30% to 45% seen once. The rearrangement uses TRBV29-1 and TRBJ2-7; tentative D call: TRBD2 (6 bases). The sequenced sample consisted of peripheral blood. The receptor was derived from a woman aged 40-49 years with Graves' ophthalmopathy. CDR3 nucleotides: TGCAGCGTTGGGGGGGAAGGCGAGCAGTACTTC. Residues: CSVGGEGEQYF.